This entry concerns a single TCR beta chain. V gave up 0 bases and J gave up 4 bases, with 15 bases separating them. Per germline, CDR1 SNHLY and CDR2 FYNNEI. This CDR3 has 16 residues. The data originate from a study of blood T cell repertoires in COVID-19. For the study at large: The origin of the acute and convalescent COVID-19 samples was the United States, Italy and Spain.

Sequenced by immunoSEQ multiplex PCR; TCRdb stores in-frame clones only, minus some. The profile shows some 360,000 clones, over 85% of them singletons. The genes are TRBV2 and TRBJ2-5; a weak D match, TRBD1 (5 bases). Sequenced material: peripheral blood. The receptor was derived from an older woman with COVID-19, enrolled during active disease. CDR3 nucleotides: TGTGCCAGCAGTGAAGCGCTTGGGCAGGGCAGAGAGACCCAGTACTTC. This codes for CASSEALGQGRETQYF.